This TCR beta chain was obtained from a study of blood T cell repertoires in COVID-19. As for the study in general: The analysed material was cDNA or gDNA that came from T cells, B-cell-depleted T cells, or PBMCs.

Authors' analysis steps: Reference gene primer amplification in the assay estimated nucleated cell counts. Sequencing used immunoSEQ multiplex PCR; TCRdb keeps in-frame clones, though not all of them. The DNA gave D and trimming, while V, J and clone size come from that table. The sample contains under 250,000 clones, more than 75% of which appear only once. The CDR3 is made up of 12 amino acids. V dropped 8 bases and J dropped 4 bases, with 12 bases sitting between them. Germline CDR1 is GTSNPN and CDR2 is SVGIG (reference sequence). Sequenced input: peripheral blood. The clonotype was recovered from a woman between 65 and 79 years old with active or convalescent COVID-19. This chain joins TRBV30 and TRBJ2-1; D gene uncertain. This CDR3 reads CAARGIYNEQFF. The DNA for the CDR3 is TGTGCCGCCCGCGGCATTTACAATGAGCAGTTCTTC.